This T cell receptor beta chain was documented in a study of T cell responses to AZD1222 COVID-19 vaccine. Findings of the study overall: Reportedly, nearly half the spike-specific TCRs target unmutated variant regions.

The protocol was immunoSEQ multiplex PCR, while the TCRdb copy is restricted to in-frame clones and leaves out a portion. The sample comprises 99,000 or so clones, more than 75% of which are singletons, and roughly 9.2% rests with the top ten. CDR1 is LGHNT and CDR2 is FRNRAP in the germline V gene. The CDR3 runs 14 residues. V was clipped by 0 bases and J by 5 bases, with 10 bases between them. Worth noting for this clone: The antigen remains undetermined.

The V call is TRBV12-5, the J call TRBJ1-1; tentative D call: TRBD1 (5 bases). The sequence was collected from an adult in good health. This specimen was peripheral blood, taken on day 0 of AZD1222 vaccination. The CDR3 DNA reads TGTGCTAGTGGTTTGGTAGGAGGGGCGACTGAAGCTTTCTTT. Its translation: CASGLVGGATEAFF.